A single sample is the source of the 18 T cell receptor beta chains below, sequenced in a study of T cell responses to AZD1222 COVID-19 vaccine. The repertoire was sequenced with immunoSEQ multiplex PCR; TCRdb's copy has only in-frame clones and lacks some. The table has fewer than 300,000 clones, approximately 95% seen once. Sample: peripheral blood, taken on day 0 of AZD1222 vaccination. The receptors shown here come from an adult in good health.

The chain combines TRBV7-2 with TRBJ2-7, with D perhaps matching TRBD1 (6 bases). The ends were cut back, 4 bases at V and 6 bases at J, with 13 bases in the middle. The CDR3 is 13 residues long. Germline CDR1 and CDR2: SGHTA and FQGNSA. CDR3 coding DNA: TGTGCCAGCAGCTCTCAGGGGCCCGGCGAGCAGTACTTC. Translating it yields CASSSQGPGEQYF.

Of note for this clone: The sample holds other DNA sequences that translate to the same CDR3. V gene TRBV4-1 combines with J gene TRBJ2-7; no clear D. The CDR3 spans 13 residues. The V gene lost 0 bases and the J gene lost 3 bases, with 6 bases spanning the gap. The germline CDR1 and CDR2 sequences are MGHRA and YSYEKL. The CDR3 sequence is CASSQDSGYEQYF. The CDR3 region has the DNA TGCGCCAGCAGCCAAGATTCCGGCTACGAGCAGTACTTC.

The V gene is TRBV19, the J gene TRBJ2-1; 10 bases are shared with TRBD1. CDR1 LNHDA and CDR2 SQIVND come from the germline V gene (reference sequence). The CDR3 contains 14 residues. The CDR3 nucleotides are TGTGCTTCTAGGGACAGGGGAAGGGACAATGAGCAGTTCTTC. It specifies CASRDRGRDNEQFF.

The CDR3 DNA reads as TGCAGCATCAAAACAGGGATCTCACAAGATACGCAGTATTTT. Translating gives CSIKTGISQDTQYF. The gene calls are TRBV29-1 and TRBJ2-3; tentatively, D is TRBD1 (6 bases). Germline values: CDR1 SQVTM, CDR2 ANQGSEA. The CDR3 totals 14 residues. The V gene lost 8 bases and the J gene lost 5 bases, with 20 bases spanning the gap.

The chain employs TRBV28 and TRBJ1-1; 9 nucleotides agree with TRBD1. The CDR3 extends over 14 amino acids. V gave up 5 bases and J gave up 3 bases; unmatched junction bases: 4. CDR1 MDHEN and CDR2 SYDVKM come from the germline V gene. The CDR3 reads CASSAGQGYTEAFF. The CDR3 region has the DNA TGTGCCAGCAGTGCGGGACAGGGTTACACTGAAGCTTTCTTT.

This chain connects TRBV6-5 to TRBJ2-7, with 13 bases aligning to TRBD2. V trimming: 7 bases; J trimming: 3 bases; junction bases outside the gene matches: 6. The CDR3 loop spans 15 amino acids. Germline lookup yields CDR1 MNHEY and CDR2 SVGAGI. CDR3 nucleotide sequence: TGTGCCAGCACAATACGGACTAGCGGGAGCTACGAGCAGTACTTC. Translated: CASTIRTSGSYEQYF.

This rearrangement joins TRBV7-3 to TRBJ2-7; 10 bases map to TRBD1. This CDR3 has 15 residues. Per the germline V gene, CDR1 is SGHTA and CDR2 is FQGTGA. V lost 0 bases to trimming and J lost 6 bases; unmatched junction nucleotides: 5. CDR3 amino acids: CASSLTGTGDPEQYF. CDR3 bases: TGTGCCAGCAGCTTAACGGGGACAGGGGATCCCGAGCAGTACTTC.

This chain uses TRBV4-2 with TRBJ2-5; D unresolved. The CDR3 runs 15 residues. Trimming pared 0 bases from V and 4 bases from J, leaving 12 bases between. Germline-derived CDR1 and CDR2 are LGHNA and YNFKEQ. For the CDR3, the DNA is TGTGCCAGCAGCCAAGAGTGGGCCTTCCCAGAGACCCAGTACTTC. Translating gives CASSQEWAFPETQYF.

V and J are TRBV9 and TRBJ2-7; tentatively, D is TRBD1 or TRBD2 (5 bases each). Trimming took 0 bases from V and 4 from J, leaving 11 bases between them. The CDR3 contains 14 residues. Germline V CDR1 and CDR2: SGDLS, YYNGEE. The CDR3 coding sequence is TGTGCCAGCAGCGTAGCGGGACGGCCATACGAGCAGTACTTC. This sequence encodes CASSVAGRPYEQYF.

The chain couples TRBV19 to TRBJ2-2; 12 bases are shared with TRBD2. The CDR3 runs 21 residues. Germline CDR1 reads LNHDA; CDR2 reads SQIVND (reference sequence). V was clipped by 3 bases and J by 0 bases; unmatched bases: 14. CDR3 DNA: TGTGCCAGTAGTATCACCGGGAGACTAGCGGGGGTACGCTCGAACACCGGGGAGCTGTTTTTT. Translated: CASSITGRLAGVRSNTGELFF.

This chain uses TRBV10-3 with TRBJ1-2, with a tentative D call TRBD1 (6 bases). Trimming removed 6 bases from V and 8 bases from J, with 16 bases in between. The length of the CDR3 is 13 residues. Per germline, CDR1 ENHRY and CDR2 SYGVKD. CDR3 in amino acids: CAIRADRPRGYTF. The CDR3 DNA is TGTGCCATCAGGGCTGACAGGCCGAGGGGCTACACCTTC.

The V and J genes are TRBV5-1 and TRBJ1-2; TRBD1 might be the D (5 bases). V lost 0 bases and J lost 7, with 13 bases in between. The CDR3 extends over 14 amino acids. The germline CDR1 and CDR2 sequences are SGHRS and YFSETQ. The CDR3 here is CASSLEQASGGYTF. The CDR3 region has the DNA TGCGCCAGCAGCTTGGAACAGGCCTCAGGTGGCTACACCTTC.

The gene calls are TRBV6-1 and TRBJ1-4; D ambiguous. Germline lookup yields CDR1 MNHNS and CDR2 SASEGT. The V gene lost 3 bases and the J gene lost 1 base, with 12 bases spanning the gap. The CDR3 has 16 residues. The CDR3 here is CASSDGSWRTNEKLFF. CDR3 DNA sequence: TGTGCCAGCAGTGACGGGTCGTGGAGAACTAATGAAAAACTGTTTTTT.

Only one count was recorded for this clone. The chain employs TRBV9 and TRBJ1-4; no reliable D call. The length of the CDR3 is 14 residues. CDR1 and CDR2 from the germline V gene are SGDLS and YYNGEE. V lost 0 bases and J lost 3, with 6 bases in between. The CDR3 DNA reads as TGTGCCAGCAGCGTAGGGGCAGCTAATGAAAAACTGTTTTTT. Its protein is CASSVGAANEKLFF.

V gene TRBV30 combines with J gene TRBJ1-3; no clear D. Germline CDR1 reads GTSNPN; CDR2 reads SVGIG (reference sequence). Deletions cut 0 bases from V and 10 bases from J, with 13 bases between. The CDR3 is 13 residues long. CDR3 amino acids: CAWSVQLSGTIYF. In DNA form, the CDR3 reads TGTGCCTGGAGTGTACAGCTCTCTGGGACCATATATTTT.

The gene calls are TRBV18 and TRBJ1-4, with 9 positions matching TRBD1. Germline V gene lookup returns CDR1 KGHSH and CDR2 LQKENI. J gave up 7 bases and V 6 bases, and 9 bases lay outside the gene matches. The CDR3 totals 15 residues. CDR3 nucleotides: TGTGCCAGCTCGCCTGACAGGGGGAGGAGTGAAAAACTGTTTTTT. Its protein product is CASSPDRGRSEKLFF.

This chain uses TRBV7-2 with TRBJ2-7, with 7 bases lining up with TRBD2. Looked up from germline, CDR1 is SGHTA and CDR2 is FQGNSA. CDR3 length equals 17 residues. The V segment lost 5 bases and the J segment 0 bases; nucleotides outside the gene matches: 13. The CDR3 sequence: CASSERDYPWGSYEQYF. CDR3 DNA: TGTGCCAGCAGCGAACGGGACTACCCCTGGGGCTCCTACGAGCAGTACTTC.

V gene TRBV25-1 combines with J gene TRBJ1-2; D is unresolved. Trimming took off 8 bases at V and 7 bases at J, with 17 bases between the two ends. CDR1 and CDR2 from the germline V gene are MGHDK and SYGVNS. This CDR3 comprises 13 residues. As DNA, the CDR3 is TGTGCCAGCGGGTCCGGGAGCCCTGGTGGCTACACCTTC. It yields the protein CASGSGSPGGYTF.